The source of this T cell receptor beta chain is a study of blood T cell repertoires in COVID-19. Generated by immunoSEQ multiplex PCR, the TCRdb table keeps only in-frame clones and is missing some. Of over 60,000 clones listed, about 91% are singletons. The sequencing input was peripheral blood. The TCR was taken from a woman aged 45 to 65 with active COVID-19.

DNA of the CDR3: TGTGCCAGCAGTGTATTGACTAGCGGGAGTCATGCCTACGAGCAGTACTTC. Its translation is CASSVLTSGSHAYEQYF. This chain joins TRBV6-1 and TRBJ2-7; 12 nucleotides align to TRBD2. The CDR3 sequence is 17 residues long. V lost 4 bases, J lost 2 bases, and 9 bases stayed unmatched. CDR1 MNHNS and CDR2 SASEGT come from the germline V gene.